The clone carrying this TCR beta chain appeared once. What it binds is not known. Other nucleotide sequences from this sample produce the same CDR3. Time point denoted: week 47, end of study. Each dose of the vaccine consisted of 300 ug of mutant IDH1 20-mer peptide, with topical imiquimod. These data originate in a study of a mutant IDH1 vaccine in newly diagnosed glioma. Overall study context: The start of vaccination came 4-6 weeks after radiotherapy alone, or with temozolomide cycles. Before enrollment, the patients had been treated with radiotherapy alone, temozolomide alone, or both together. Most of them had received both. Study-level findings and limits: Evidence of vaccine-induced immune responses was documented in 85% to 95% of patients.

Method: immunoSEQ multiplex PCR; TCRdb's copy keeps in-frame clones and lacks some. Of about 52,000 clones listed, more than 75% are singletons. The sequence derives from a woman in her thirties or forties with glioma. Some clones in this sample may be carry-over from other donors' samples. The material sequenced was PBMCs, taken from a glioma patient whose treatment included an IDH1 peptide vaccine.

The CDR3 region is CAWSGGQGYTEAFF. Here the CDR3 DNA reads TGTGCCTGGAGCGGGGGACAGGGATACACTGAAGCTTTCTTT. The chain combines TRBV30 with TRBJ1-1, with 9 bases matching TRBD1. The V and J ends lost 3 bases and 3 bases, in that order; junction bases with no gene match: 5. The CDR3 has 14 residues. The germline CDR1 and CDR2 sequences are GTSNPN and SVGIG (reference sequence).